What follows is one TCR beta chain and its context. Trimming cost V 2 bases and J 8 bases, with 13 bases left between them. The germline V gene encodes CDR1 MNHEY and CDR2 SVGAGI. The CDR3 loop spans 14 amino acids. The source of the sample is a study of cytomegalovirus exposure and HLA in healthy donors. Primers: 60 Vbeta forward and 13 Jbeta reverse. Here immunoSEQ multiplex PCR was the method, and the copy in TCRdb shows in-frame clones only, minus some. The data contain approximately 200,000 clones, 65% to 90% of them singletons. This sequence originates from a woman aged 45 to 65 in good health and CMV-seronegative. Sequenced sample: PBMCs. The rearrangement links TRBV6-5 to TRBJ2-1; D perhaps matches TRBD2 (5 bases). The CDR3 DNA reads TGTGCCAGCAGTTACCGCCGGGGATGGGATGAGCAGTTCTTC. Its protein is CASSYRRGWDEQFF.